One and the same sample provided the 23 T cell receptor beta chains below, sequenced in a study of T cells in Graves' hyperthyroidism and ophthalmopathy. From RNA transcripts, TCR beta CDR3 regions were amplified. In the first-round RT-PCR of the TCR CDR3, the HTBI primer set was used. TCRdb processed the multiplex PCR reads anew with MiXCR; each CDR3 protein has one entry. Of hundreds of thousands of distinct CDR3 sequences listed, approximately 15% were seen once; the top ten hold roughly 5.7%. Sequenced sample: blood. The receptor set was obtained from a woman in her thirties with Graves' hyperthyroidism that later progressed to Graves' ophthalmopathy.

The V and J genes are TRBV5-5 and TRBJ2-2; the match to TRBD2 covers 10 bases. The CDR3 consists of 16 residues. J lost 6 bases, V lost 1 base, and 6 bases had no gene match. Germline assignment: CDR1 SGHKS and CDR2 YYEKEE (reference sequence). The CDR3 here is CASSLLLAGAAGELFF. The CDR3 DNA is TGTGCCAGCAGCTTGTTGCTAGCGGGAGCGGCCGGGGAGCTGTTTTTT. Drawing the rest from reference TRBV5-5 and TRBJ2-2, the complete variable domain is DAGVTQSPTHLIKTRGQQVTLRCSPISGHKSVSWYQQVLGQGPQFIFQYYEKEERGRGNFPDRFSARQFPNYSSELNVNALLLGDSALYLCASSLLLAGAAGELFFGEGSRLTVL.

At least ten counts were recorded for this clonotype. The gene calls are TRBV7-2 and TRBJ2-3; TRBD2 matches at 13 bases. The CDR3 covers 17 residues. Trimming removed 3 bases from V and 6 bases from J; junction bases left unmatched: 9. Germline V gene sequence: CDR1 SGHTA, CDR2 FQGNSA. In nucleotides, the CDR3 is TGTGCCAGCAGCTTTTTGGGACTAGCGGGGCCACCGGATACGCAGTATTTT. Protein product: CASSFLGLAGPPDTQYF. The whole variable domain, filled in from reference TRBV7-2 and TRBJ2-3, reads GAGVSQSPSNKVTEKGKDVELRCDPISGHTALYWYRQSLGQGLEFLIYFQGNSAPDKSGLPSDRFSAERTGGSVSTLTIQRTQQEDSAVYLCASSFLGLAGPPDTQYFGPGTRLTVL.

The V gene is TRBV28, the J gene TRBJ2-7, with TRBD1 as a possible D gene (5 bases). The CDR3 totals 14 residues. Deletions cut 5 bases from V and 5 bases from J, with 16 bases between. Germline V lookup: CDR1 MDHEN, CDR2 SYDVKM. The CDR3 reads CASSLGQGRHEQYF. The CDR3 DNA is TGTGCCAGCAGTCTCGGGCAGGGTCGGCACGAGCAGTACTTC.

This clonotype came up many times. CDR3 sequence reads: CASSPHFPNTGELFF. The CDR3 nucleotides are TGTGCCAGCTCACCACACTTCCCGAACACCGGGGAGCTGTTTTTT. The chain couples TRBV18 to TRBJ2-2; D is undetermined. CDR3 length equals 15 residues. From germline, CDR1 is KGHSH and CDR2 LQKENI. Trimming shortened V by 1 base and J by 0 bases, and 6 bases separated the two germline ends.

This clonotype was observed many times. V and J are TRBV7-2 and TRBJ2-3, with TRBD2 as a possible D gene (6 bases). Germline V gives CDR1 SGHTA, CDR2 FQGNSA. CDR3 length equals 15 residues. Trimming took off 3 bases at V and 0 bases at J, with 10 bases between the two ends. Written as DNA, the CDR3 is TGTGCCAGCAGCTTGGGTAGCGGAAGCACAGATACGCAGTATTTT. As protein: CASSLGSGSTDTQYF.

This clonotype showed up just once. The V gene is TRBV5-1, the J gene TRBJ2-5, with TRBD2 matching 13 bases. Germline V gene data show CDR1 as SGHRS and CDR2 as YFSETQ. With V trimmed by 3 bases and J by 4 bases, 3 bases remained unmatched. CDR3 length equals 15 residues. DNA of the CDR3: TGCGCCAGCAGCTGGGGACTAGCGGGACCAGAGACCCAGTACTTC. Amino acids: CASSWGLAGPETQYF.

This clonotype was recorded many times. The chain recombines TRBV12-3 or TRBV12-4 with TRBJ2-1; 10 nucleotides align to TRBD2. Trimming at V came to 4 bases and at J to 8 bases, leaving 14 bases not matched to a gene. The CDR3 runs 17 residues. The DNA for the CDR3 is TGTGCCAGCAGTTCCTCGTTTACTAGCGGGATATGGCATGAGCAGTTCTTC. It translates to CASSSSFTSGIWHEQFF.

Many counts were recorded for this clonotype. The chain employs TRBV28 and TRBJ1-2, with D perhaps matching TRBD1 (5 bases). In germline, CDR1 is MDHEN, CDR2 SYDVKM. The CDR3 has 12 residues. Trimming removed 6 bases at V and 13 bases at J, with 18 bases between. In DNA form, the CDR3 reads TGTGCCAGCAGCCGTACTAGGGACCTGCCCACCTTC. Protein product: CASSRTRDLPTF.

J is TRBJ1-1 and V is TRBV13, with no clear D. The CDR3 sequence is 15 residues long. Deletions cut 2 bases from V and 1 base from J, with 11 bases between. Germline V lookup: CDR1 PRHDT, CDR2 FYEKMQ (reference sequence). The CDR3 reads CASSLMGSRNTEAFF. Written as DNA, the CDR3 is TGTGCCAGCAGCTTAATGGGGTCGCGGAACACTGAAGCTTTCTTT.

The sample holds many counts of this clonotype. The rearrangement joins TRBV28 to TRBJ2-5; no clear D. The CDR3 runs 12 residues. CDR1 MDHEN and CDR2 SYDVKM come from the germline V gene. The germline V and J ends were trimmed by 6 bases and 5 bases, with 10 bases remaining between them. CDR3 bases: TGTGCCAGCAGGAGGTTTACGGAGACCCAGTACTTC. Amino acid sequence: CASRRFTETQYF. Full variable domain (rest looked up from reference TRBV28 and TRBJ2-5): DVKVTQSSRYLVKRTGEKVFLECVQDMDHENMFWYRQDPGLGLRLIYFSYDVKMKEKGDIPEGYSVSREKKERFSLILESASTNQTSMYLCASRRFTETQYFGPGTRLLVL.

This clonotype was picked up a small number of times. The chain employs TRBV28 and TRBJ2-7; the D is unclear. CDR3 length: 9 residues. Deletions cut 8 bases from V and 6 bases from J, with 5 bases between. Germline CDR1 is MDHEN and CDR2 is SYDVKM. The CDR3 DNA is TGTGCCAGCGGCTCCGAGCAGTACTTC. This sequence encodes CASGSEQYF.

V usage is TRBV28 and J usage is TRBJ1-4, with D tentatively TRBD1 (6 bases). CDR1 and CDR2 (germline): MDHEN, SYDVKM. CDR3 length equals 15 residues. The ends were cut back, 6 bases at V and 6 bases at J, with 17 bases in the middle. The CDR3 loop reads CASRRSGEGYEKLFF. DNA for the CDR3: TGTGCCAGCAGGCGATCAGGGGAAGGGTATGAAAAACTGTTTTTT.

Points on this clonotype: Compared with germline, one end of the junction differs, possibly owing to a read error. This chain uses TRBV28 with TRBJ2-1; TRBD1 might be the D (6 bases). Germline loops: CDR1 MDHEN, CDR2 SYDVKM. CDR3 length: 14 amino acids. CDR3 region: CASSQGPLYNQQFF. The DNA for the CDR3 is TGTGCCAGCAGTCAGGGGCCACTCTACAATCAGCAGTTCTTC. The full variable domain, with the rest looked up from reference TRBV28 and TRBJ2-1, is DVKVTQSSRYLVKRTGEKVFLECVQDMDHENMFWYRQDPGLGLRLIYFSYDVKMKEKGDIPEGYSVSREKKERFSLILESASTNQTSMYLCASSQGPLYNQQFFGPGTRLTVL.

This clonotype was seen many times. The gene calls are TRBV6-2 or TRBV6-3 and TRBJ1-2; 9 bases are a match to TRBD1. V lost 7 bases to trimming and J lost 4 bases; unmatched junction nucleotides: 13. Per germline, CDR1 MNHEY and CDR2 SVGEGT. This CDR3 spans 16 amino acids. The chain's CDR3 is CASTFLPGQGLYGYTF. CDR3 DNA sequence: TGTGCCAGCACCTTTCTTCCGGGACAGGGCCTCTATGGCTACACCTTC.

The chain has TRBV30 and TRBJ1-2; D gene unclear. The V end lost 3 bases, the J end lost 0 bases, and 14 bases lay between the germline ends. Germline CDR1 is GTSNPN and CDR2 is SVGIG (reference sequence). This CDR3 has 15 amino acids. CDR3 nucleotide sequence: TGTGCCTGGAGGACCCCCCCAACTCCTAACTATGGCTACACCTTC. It specifies CAWRTPPTPNYGYTF.

This clonotype was detected many times. V and J are TRBV28 and TRBJ2-3, with 10 bases that match TRBD1. There are 18 residues in the CDR3. CDR1 is MDHEN and CDR2 is SYDVKM in the germline V gene. Germline trimming cut 2 bases from V and 3 bases from J; bases unmatched to any gene: 11. CDR3 DNA sequence: TGTGCCAGCAGTTTAGATGTGACCGGGACAGGGGCGACAGATACGCAGTATTTT. This sequence encodes CASSLDVTGTGATDTQYF.

V and J are TRBV9 and TRBJ2-1; D unresolved. V gave up 3 bases and J gave up 4 bases, with 5 bases separating them. The germline gives CDR1 SGDLS, CDR2 YYNGEE. The CDR3 has 12 residues. The CDR3 DNA follows: TGTGCCAGCAGCGCTCATTACAATGAGCAGTTCTTC. Its translation: CASSAHYNEQFF.

The table lists this clonotype with many counts. The CDR3 nucleotides read TGTGCCAGCTCACTTCGACAGAAATTGAGCTCTGGAAACACCATATATTTT. As protein: CASSLRQKLSSGNTIYF. The chain uses TRBV18 and TRBJ1-3; possibly TRBD1 for D (5 bases). This CDR3 comprises 17 residues. Deletions cut 4 bases from V and 0 bases from J, with 16 bases between. The V gene's germline CDR1 is KGHSH and CDR2 LQKENI.

In its sample, this clonotype was seen many times. The CDR3 DNA follows: TGCAGTGCTCTTCCGGGGGGGTCCGGCTCCTACAATGAGCAGTTCTTC. Translating it yields CSALPGGSGSYNEQFF. The chain joins TRBV20-1 to TRBJ2-1, with 8 bases lining up with TRBD2. V trimming: 5 bases; J trimming: 0 bases; junction bases outside the gene matches: 9. The CDR3 has 16 amino acids. Per germline, CDR1 DFQATT and CDR2 SNEGSKA (reference sequence).

V is TRBV30 and J is TRBJ1-1; D is uncertain. Between the trimmed V and J ends, which lost 2 bases and 5 bases, there was a span of 18 bases. This CDR3 has 15 amino acids. Germline CDR1 and CDR2: GTSNPN and SVGIG (reference sequence). The CDR3 loop is CAWSKYCLPGTEAFF. The CDR3, as DNA: TGTGCCTGGAGTAAGTATTGTCTTCCGGGGACTGAAGCTTTCTTT.

This clonotype was observed many times. This chain connects TRBV12-3 or TRBV12-4 to TRBJ1-5; no firm D call. Trimming took off 7 bases at V and 1 base at J, with 17 bases between the two ends. The CDR3 runs 16 residues. The CDR3 DNA reads as TGTGCCAGCACCCGACGGGCATTTGAAAGCAATCAGCCCCAGCATTTT. It specifies CASTRRAFESNQPQHF.

This clonotype has at least ten counts. The gene calls are TRBV20-1 and TRBJ2-7; D may be TRBD1 (6 bases). The CDR3 spans 14 residues. Germline CDR1 and CDR2: DFQATT and SNEGSKA (reference sequence). Trimming removed 1 base from V and 4 bases from J, with 14 bases in between. This CDR3 is CSARVDAGAYEQYF. The DNA for the CDR3 is TGCAGTGCTAGAGTGGACGCAGGGGCGTACGAGCAGTACTTC.

This clonotype was found many times. This sequence joins TRBV2 and TRBJ2-1; D is uncertain. The CDR3 loop spans 12 amino acids. Germline values: CDR1 SNHLY, CDR2 FYNNEI. V was pared by 4 bases and J by 9 bases, with 10 bases between. The CDR3 sequence: CASSALLGEQFF. The DNA of the CDR3 is TGTGCCAGCAGTGCACTCCTCGGTGAGCAGTTCTTC. Variable domain in full (rest from reference TRBV2 and TRBJ2-1): EPEVTQTPSHQVTQMGQEVILRCVPISNHLYFYWYRQILGQKVEFLVSFYNNEISEKSEIFDDQFSVERPDGSNFTLKIRSTKLEDSAMYFCASSALLGEQFFGPGTRLTVL.